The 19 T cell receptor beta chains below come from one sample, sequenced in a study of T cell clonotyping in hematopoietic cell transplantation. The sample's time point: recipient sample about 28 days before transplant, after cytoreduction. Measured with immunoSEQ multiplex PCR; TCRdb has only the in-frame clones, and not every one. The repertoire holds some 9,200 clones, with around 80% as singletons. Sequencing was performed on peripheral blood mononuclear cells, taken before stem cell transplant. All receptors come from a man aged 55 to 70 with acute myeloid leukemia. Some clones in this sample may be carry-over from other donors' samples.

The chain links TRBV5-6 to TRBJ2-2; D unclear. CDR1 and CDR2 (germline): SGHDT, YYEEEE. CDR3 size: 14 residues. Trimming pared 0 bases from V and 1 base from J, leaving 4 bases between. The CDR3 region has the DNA TGTGCCAGCAGCTTGGACCAGAACACCGGGGAGCTGTTTTTT. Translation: CASSLDQNTGELFF.

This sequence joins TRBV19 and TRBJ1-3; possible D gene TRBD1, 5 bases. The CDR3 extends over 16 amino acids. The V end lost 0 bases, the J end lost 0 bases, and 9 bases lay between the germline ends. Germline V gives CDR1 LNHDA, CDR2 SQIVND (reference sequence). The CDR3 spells CASSIDPGTSGNTIYF. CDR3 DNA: TGTGCCAGTAGTATAGATCCAGGGACCTCTGGAAACACCATATATTTT.

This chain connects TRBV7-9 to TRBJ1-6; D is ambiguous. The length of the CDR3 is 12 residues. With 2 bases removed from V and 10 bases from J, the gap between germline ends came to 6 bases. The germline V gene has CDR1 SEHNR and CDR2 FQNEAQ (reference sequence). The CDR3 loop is CASSLLSSPLHF. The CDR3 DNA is TGTGCCAGCAGCTTACTGAGCTCACCCCTCCACTTT. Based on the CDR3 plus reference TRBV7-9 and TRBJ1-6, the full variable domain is DTGVSQNPRHKITKRGQNVTFRCDPISEHNRLYWYRQTLGQGPEFLTYFQNEAQLEKSRLLSDRFSAERPKGSFSTLEIQRTEQGDSAMYLCASSLLSSPLHFGNGTRLTVT.

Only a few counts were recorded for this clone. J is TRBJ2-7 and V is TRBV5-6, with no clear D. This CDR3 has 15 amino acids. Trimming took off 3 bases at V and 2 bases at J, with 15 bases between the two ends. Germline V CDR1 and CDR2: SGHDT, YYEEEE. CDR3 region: CASSSLGSNPYEQYF. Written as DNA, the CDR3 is TGTGCCAGCAGCTCCCTGGGGTCGAACCCCTACGAGCAGTACTTC. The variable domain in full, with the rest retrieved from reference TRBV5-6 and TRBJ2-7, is DAGVTQSPTHLIKTRGQQVTLRCSPKSGHDTVSWYQQALGQGPQFIFQYYEEEERQRGNFPDRFSGHQFPNYSSELNVNALLLGDSALYLCASSSLGSNPYEQYFGPGTRLTVT.

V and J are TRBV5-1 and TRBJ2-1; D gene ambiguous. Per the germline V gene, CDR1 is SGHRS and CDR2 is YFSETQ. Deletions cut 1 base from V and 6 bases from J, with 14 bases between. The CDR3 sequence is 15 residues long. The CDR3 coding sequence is TGCGCCAGCAGCTTGTTCTCCGGTTTCTCCAATGAGCAGTTCTTC. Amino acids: CASSLFSGFSNEQFF.

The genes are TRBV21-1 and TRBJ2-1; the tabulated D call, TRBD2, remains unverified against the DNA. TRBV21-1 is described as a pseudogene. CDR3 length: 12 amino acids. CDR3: CASTGSGNEQFF. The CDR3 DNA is TGTGCCAGCACGGGGTCGGGCAATGAGCAGTTCTTC.

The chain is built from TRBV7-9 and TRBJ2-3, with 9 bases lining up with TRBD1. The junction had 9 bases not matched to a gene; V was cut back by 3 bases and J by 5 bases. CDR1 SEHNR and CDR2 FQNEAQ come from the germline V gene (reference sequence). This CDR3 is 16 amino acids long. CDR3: CASSFTGGVLGDTQYF. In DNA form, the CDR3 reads TGTGCCAGCAGCTTTACAGGGGGCGTTTTGGGAGATACGCAGTATTTT.

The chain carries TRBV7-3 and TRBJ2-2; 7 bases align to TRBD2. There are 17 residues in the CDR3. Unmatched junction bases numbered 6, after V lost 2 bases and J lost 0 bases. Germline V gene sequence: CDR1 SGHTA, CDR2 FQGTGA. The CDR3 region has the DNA TGTGCCAGCAGCTTAGAAGCGGCGGGGGCGAACACCGGGGAGCTGTTTTTT. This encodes CASSLEAAGANTGELFF.

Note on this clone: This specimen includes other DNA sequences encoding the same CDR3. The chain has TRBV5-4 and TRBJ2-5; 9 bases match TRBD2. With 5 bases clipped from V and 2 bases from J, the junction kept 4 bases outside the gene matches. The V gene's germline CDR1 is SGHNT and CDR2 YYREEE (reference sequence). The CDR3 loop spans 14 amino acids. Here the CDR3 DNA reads TGTGCCAGCAGTCTAGCGGGAACGCAAGAGACCCAGTACTTC. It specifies CASSLAGTQETQYF.

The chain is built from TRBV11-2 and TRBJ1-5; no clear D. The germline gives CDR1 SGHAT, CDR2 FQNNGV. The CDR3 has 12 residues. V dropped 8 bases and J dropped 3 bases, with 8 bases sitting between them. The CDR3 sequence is CASGRTNQPQHF. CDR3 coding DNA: TGTGCCAGCGGCAGAACCAATCAGCCCCAGCATTTT. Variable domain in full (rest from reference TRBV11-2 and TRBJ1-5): EAGVAQSPRYKIIEKRQSVAFWCNPISGHATLYWYQQILGQGPKLLIQFQNNGVVDDSQLPKDRFSAERLKGVDSTLKIQPAKLEDSAVYLCASGRTNQPQHFGDGTRLSIL.

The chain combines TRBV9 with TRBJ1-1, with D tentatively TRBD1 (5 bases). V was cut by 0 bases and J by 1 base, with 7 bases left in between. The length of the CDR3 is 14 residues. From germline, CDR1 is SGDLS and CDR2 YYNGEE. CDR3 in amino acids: CASSVDGGNTEAFF. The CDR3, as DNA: TGTGCCAGCAGCGTAGACGGGGGGAACACTGAAGCTTTCTTT.

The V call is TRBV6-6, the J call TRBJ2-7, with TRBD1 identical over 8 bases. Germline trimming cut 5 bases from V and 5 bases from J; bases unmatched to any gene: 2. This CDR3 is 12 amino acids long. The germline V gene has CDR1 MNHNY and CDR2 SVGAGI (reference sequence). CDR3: CASSRTGNEQYF. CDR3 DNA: TGTGCCAGCAGTAGGACAGGGAACGAGCAGTACTTC.

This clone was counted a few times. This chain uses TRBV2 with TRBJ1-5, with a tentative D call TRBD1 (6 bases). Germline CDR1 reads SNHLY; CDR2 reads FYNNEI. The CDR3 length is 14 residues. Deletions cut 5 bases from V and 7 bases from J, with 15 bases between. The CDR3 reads CASSTQGIGQPQHF. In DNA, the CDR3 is TGTGCCAGCAGTACCCAGGGGATTGGGCAGCCCCAGCATTTT.

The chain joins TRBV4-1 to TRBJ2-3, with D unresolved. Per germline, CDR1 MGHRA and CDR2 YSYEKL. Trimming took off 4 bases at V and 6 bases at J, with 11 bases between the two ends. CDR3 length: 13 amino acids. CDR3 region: CASSLSPVDTQYF. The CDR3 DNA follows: TGCGCCAGCAGCCTCAGTCCAGTGGATACGCAGTATTTT.

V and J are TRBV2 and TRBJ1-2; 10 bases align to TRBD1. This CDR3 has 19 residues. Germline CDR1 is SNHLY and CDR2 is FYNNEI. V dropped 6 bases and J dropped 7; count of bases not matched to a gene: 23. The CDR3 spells CASRDGQGQGSLLSGGYTF. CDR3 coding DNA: TGTGCCAGCAGGGACGGTCAGGGACAGGGGTCCCTACTTTCTGGTGGCTACACCTTC.

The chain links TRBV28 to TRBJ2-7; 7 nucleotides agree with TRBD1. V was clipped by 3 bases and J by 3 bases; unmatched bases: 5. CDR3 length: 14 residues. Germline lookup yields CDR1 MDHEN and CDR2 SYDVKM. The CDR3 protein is CASSFPGQHYEQYF. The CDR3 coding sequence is TGTGCCAGCAGTTTTCCGGGACAGCACTACGAGCAGTACTTC.

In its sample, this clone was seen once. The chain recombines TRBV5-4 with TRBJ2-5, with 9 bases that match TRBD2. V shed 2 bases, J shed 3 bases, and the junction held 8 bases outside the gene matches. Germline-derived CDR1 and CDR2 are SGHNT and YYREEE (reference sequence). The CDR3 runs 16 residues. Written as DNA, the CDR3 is TGTGCCAGCAGCTTCCGCGGCGGGGGGGTAGAAGAGACCCAGTACTTC. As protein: CASSFRGGGVEETQYF.

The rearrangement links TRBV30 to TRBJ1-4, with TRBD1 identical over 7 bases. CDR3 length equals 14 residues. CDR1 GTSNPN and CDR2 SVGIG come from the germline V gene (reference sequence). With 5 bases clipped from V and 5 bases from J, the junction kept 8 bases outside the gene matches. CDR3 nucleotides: TGTGCCTGGGAAGGGGGCATGAGAAATGAAAAACTGTTTTTT. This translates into CAWEGGMRNEKLFF.

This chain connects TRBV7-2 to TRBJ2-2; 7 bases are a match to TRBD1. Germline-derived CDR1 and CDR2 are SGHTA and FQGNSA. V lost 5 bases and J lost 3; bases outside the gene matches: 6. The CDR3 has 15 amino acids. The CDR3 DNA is TGTGCCAGCAGCCAGGACAGGTTGTACACCGGGGAGCTGTTTTTT. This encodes CASSQDRLYTGELFF. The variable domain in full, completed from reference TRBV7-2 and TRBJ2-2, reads GAGVSQSPSNKVTEKGKDVELRCDPISGHTALYWYRQSLGQGLEFLIYFQGNSAPDKSGLPSDRFSAERTGGSVSTLTIQRTQQEDSAVYLCASSQDRLYTGELFFGEGSRLTVL.